The 10 T cell receptor beta chains presented below share a single source sample, sequenced in a study of Ad26.COV2.S vaccination and SARS-CoV-2 variants. TCRdb's copy holds only in-frame clones and misses some; the assay was immunoSEQ multiplex PCR. The data contain hundreds of thousands of clones, roughly 87% of them singletons. The treatment here: 15 to 20 received Ad26.COV2.S at low or high dose, single or two shots; 5 received placebo; per-sample allocation not given. At day 63 after the first vaccine or placebo injection, samples were drawn. Here the sequenced sample was peripheral blood, taken in a trial of Ad26.COV2.S vaccine versus placebo. These receptors came from a person aged 18-60 years who received the Ad26.COV2.S COVID-19 vaccine or a placebo.

The V call is TRBV20-1, the J call TRBJ2-7; D possibly corresponds to TRBD2 (6 bases). The CDR3 runs 11 residues. The germline gives CDR1 DFQATT, CDR2 SNEGSKA (reference sequence). The V end was cut by 6 bases, the J end by 6 bases, with 12 bases between. The CDR3 loop reads CSADAGLEQYF. CDR3 nucleotide sequence: TGCAGTGCGGATGCGGGGCTCGAGCAGTACTTC.

This chain connects TRBV11-2 to TRBJ2-2, with 12 bases aligning to TRBD2. The CDR3 runs to 19 residues. Germline V gene lookup returns CDR1 SGHAT and CDR2 FQNNGV. V lost 1 base, J lost 4 bases, and 10 bases stayed unmatched. CDR3: CASSLALWLAGGLTGELFF. The CDR3 coding sequence is TGTGCCAGCAGCTTAGCCCTATGGCTAGCGGGGGGGCTCACCGGGGAGCTGTTTTTT. Based on the CDR3 plus reference TRBV11-2 and TRBJ2-2, the full variable domain is EAGVAQSPRYKIIEKRQSVAFWCNPISGHATLYWYQQILGQGPKLLIQFQNNGVVDDSQLPKDRFSAERLKGVDSTLKIQPAKLEDSAVYLCASSLALWLAGGLTGELFFGEGSRLTVL.

This clone was seen a single time. The chain recombines TRBV30 with TRBJ2-5; maybe TRBD2 (6 bases). The germline gives CDR1 GTSNPN, CDR2 SVGIG (reference sequence). The germline V and J ends were trimmed by 4 bases and 0 bases, with 18 bases remaining between them. The CDR3 covers 16 residues. CDR3 in amino acids: CAWKGLGLSYQETQYF. CDR3 in DNA: TGTGCCTGGAAGGGACTCGGTCTTTCTTACCAAGAGACCCAGTACTTC. The whole variable domain, remainder taken from reference TRBV30 and TRBJ2-5, is SQTIHQWPATLVQPVGSPLSLECTVEGTSNPNLYWYRQAAGRGLQLLFYSVGIGQISSEVPQNLSASRPQDRQFILSSKKLLLSDSGFYLCAWKGLGLSYQETQYFGPGTRLLVL.

This chain uses TRBV15 with TRBJ1-5, with 9 nucleotides matching TRBD1. Unmatched junction bases numbered 3, after V lost 5 bases and J lost 4 bases. CDR3 length: 14 amino acids. Germline CDR1 reads LNHNV; CDR2 reads YYDKDF (reference sequence). The CDR3 DNA reads as TGTGCCACCAGCCGGGACAGGGATAATCAGCCCCAGCATTTT. This encodes CATSRDRDNQPQHF.

This rearrangement joins TRBV27 to TRBJ1-2; D might be TRBD1 (5 bases). Germline V lookup: CDR1 MNHEY, CDR2 SMNVEV (reference sequence). The CDR3 runs 15 residues. V lost 0 bases, J lost 4 bases, and 12 bases lay in between. CDR3 loop: CASSLSGAGSYGYTF. For the CDR3, the DNA is TGTGCCAGCAGTTTATCTGGAGCAGGGTCCTATGGCTACACCTTC.

V is TRBV5-6 and J is TRBJ2-2; 7 bases fit TRBD1. The germline V gene has CDR1 SGHDT and CDR2 YYEEEE. V lost 3 bases, J lost 6 bases, and 5 bases stayed unmatched. This CDR3 comprises 14 residues. The CDR3 reads CASSWGQRPGELFF. The CDR3 region has the DNA TGTGCCAGCAGCTGGGGACAGCGGCCCGGGGAGCTGTTTTTT.

This chain joins TRBV6-5 and TRBJ2-3; D may be TRBD1 (5 bases). This CDR3 region has 14 residues. CDR1 is MNHEY, CDR2 SVGAGI, per germline. The ends were cut back, 0 bases at V and 1 base at J, with 5 bases in the middle. The CDR3 nucleotides read TGTGCCAGCAGTTACTCACAGGGCACAGATACGCAGTATTTT. Its translation: CASSYSQGTDTQYF.

V gene TRBV6-2 or TRBV6-3 combines with J gene TRBJ2-7; the match to TRBD2 covers 10 bases. Per the germline V gene, CDR1 is MNHEY and CDR2 is SVGEGT. The V and J ends lost 5 bases and 6 bases, in that order; junction bases with no gene match: 10. The CDR3 covers 15 residues. The chain's CDR3 is CASSGAGGPRGEQYF. CDR3 sequence (DNA): TGTGCCAGCAGTGGAGCGGGGGGGCCTCGGGGCGAGCAGTACTTC.

This clone was picked up one time. J is TRBJ1-3 and V is TRBV7-6, with a tentative D call TRBD1 (6 bases). CDR3 length equals 13 residues. The germline CDR1 and CDR2 sequences are SGHVS and FNYEAQ. V was pared by 5 bases and J by 4 bases, with 9 bases between. CDR3 amino acids: CASSETGGNTIYF. Here the CDR3 DNA reads TGTGCCAGCAGCGAGACAGGAGGAAACACCATATATTTT.

The V gene is TRBV11-3, the J gene TRBJ2-1; maybe TRBD2 (5 bases). CDR3 length: 14 residues. V was shortened by 5 bases and J by 6 bases, with 14 bases between the two germline ends. Germline V gene data show CDR1 as SGHNT and CDR2 as YENEEA. DNA for the CDR3: TGTGCCAGCAGCCCGCAACAAGGAGGCAATGAGCAGTTCTTC. Translation: CASSPQQGGNEQFF.